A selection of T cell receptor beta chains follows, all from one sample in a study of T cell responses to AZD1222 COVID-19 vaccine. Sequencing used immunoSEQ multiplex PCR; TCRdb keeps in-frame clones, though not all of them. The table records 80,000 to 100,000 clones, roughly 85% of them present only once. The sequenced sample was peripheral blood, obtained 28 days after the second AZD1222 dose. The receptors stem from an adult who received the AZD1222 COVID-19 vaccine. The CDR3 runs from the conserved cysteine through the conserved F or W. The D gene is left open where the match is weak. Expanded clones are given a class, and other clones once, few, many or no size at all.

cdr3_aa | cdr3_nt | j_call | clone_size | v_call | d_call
CASSWTGKNTGELFF | TGTGCCAGCAGCTGGACAGGGAAGAACACCGGGGAGCTGTTTTTT | TRBJ2-2 | - | TRBV7-9 | TRBD1
CASSFVSRNNEQFF | TGTGCCAGCAGTTTCGTTAGCCGAAACAATGAGCAGTTCTTC | TRBJ2-1 | - | TRBV28 | -
CASSHLAGDGNEQFF | TGTGCCAGCAGCCATTTAGCGGGAGATGGCAATGAGCAGTTCTTC | TRBJ2-1 | - | TRBV14 | TRBD2
CASSLTGGDRRTSGSYEQYF | TGTGCCAGCTCACTAACGGGAGGGGACAGGAGGACTAGCGGGAGTTACGAGCAGTACTTC | TRBJ2-7 | once | TRBV18 | TRBD2
CASSQGSLNTEAFF | TGTGCCAGCAGCCAAGGATCCTTGAACACTGAAGCTTTCTTT | TRBJ1-1 | - | TRBV9 | -
CASMSGGRNIQYF | TGTGCCAGCATGAGCGGGGGGAGAAACATTCAGTACTTC | TRBJ2-4 | once | TRBV7-8 | TRBD2
CASSSPGTDTQYF | TGTGCCAGCAGCTCCCCTGGCACAGATACGCAGTATTTT | TRBJ2-3 | - | TRBV11-3 | -
CASSLGPDSSYGYTF | TGTGCCAGCAGCTTAGGGCCGGACAGTTCCTATGGCTACACCTTC | TRBJ1-2 | - | TRBV7-6 | -
CASSPNLGDTEAFF | TGTGCCAGCAGCCCCAACTTAGGGGACACTGAAGCTTTCTTT | TRBJ1-1 | - | TRBV11-2 | -
CASSIWVSYNEQFF | TGTGCCAGTAGTATTTGGGTTTCCTACAATGAGCAGTTCTTC | TRBJ2-1 | - | TRBV19 | -
CASTGGLSSGNTIYF | TGTGCCTCCACGGGGGGCCTTAGCTCTGGAAACACCATATATTTT | TRBJ1-3 | few | TRBV19 | -
CASSLATEAFF | TGTGCCAGCAGCTTAGCGACTGAAGCTTTCTTT | TRBJ1-1 | few | TRBV11-2 | -
CASSVAGQWIYEQYF | TGTGCCAGCAGCGTAGCGGGACAGTGGATCTACGAGCAGTACTTC | TRBJ2-7 | - | TRBV9 | TRBD1
CASSKKVRQGYEQYF | TGTGCCAGCAGCAAAAAGGTTAGACAGGGATACGAGCAGTACTTC | TRBJ2-7 | - | TRBV21-1 | -
CATSERSLNTGELFF | TGTGCCACCAGTGAGAGGAGTTTAAACACCGGGGAGCTGTTTTTT | TRBJ2-2 | once | TRBV24-1 | -
CASSYPQDRGPSTDTQYF | TGTGCCAGCAGTTACCCTCAGGACAGGGGACCTAGCACAGATACGCAGTATTTT | TRBJ2-3 | - | TRBV6-2/TRBV6-3 | TRBD1
CASSIWQDSNQPQHF | TGTGCCAGTAGTATATGGCAGGATAGCAATCAGCCCCAGCATTTT | TRBJ1-5 | - | TRBV19 | -
CASSQVVSGGAGTQYF | TGTGCCAGCAGCCAAGTGGTTAGCGGGGGGGCTGGGACCCAGTACTTC | TRBJ2-5 | - | TRBV3-1/TRBV3-2 | TRBD2
CASSEAGGSSGANVLTF | TGTGCCAGCAGCGAAGCGGGGGGAAGCTCTGGGGCCAACGTCCTGACTTTC | TRBJ2-6 | - | TRBV7-9 | TRBD2
CASRSQSPGPSYGANVLTF | TGTGCCAGCAGAAGTCAAAGCCCGGGACCTTCGTATGGGGCCAACGTCCTGACTTTC | TRBJ2-6 | - | TRBV27 | -